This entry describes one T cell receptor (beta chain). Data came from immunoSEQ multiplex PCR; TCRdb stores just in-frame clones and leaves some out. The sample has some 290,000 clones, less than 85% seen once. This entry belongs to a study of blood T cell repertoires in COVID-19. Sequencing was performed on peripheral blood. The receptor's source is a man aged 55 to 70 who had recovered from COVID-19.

CDR3 bases: TGTGCCAGCAGCCGAGAACAGGGGGCAGGCGGCTACACCTTC. It specifies CASSREQGAGGYTF. The chain combines TRBV2 with TRBJ1-2; 9 bases map to TRBD1. CDR1 and CDR2 (germline): SNHLY, FYNNEI. This CDR3 spans 14 amino acids. Unmatched junction bases numbered 10, after V lost 6 bases and J lost 8 bases.